A single sample is the source of the 20 T cell receptor beta chains below, sequenced in a study of blood T cell repertoires in COVID-19 (TCRdb year 2020). Libraries were made using the immunoSEQ multiplex PCR assay. TCRdb carries this immuneACCESS record with in-frame sequences only. Its versions omit some clonotypes, under half of them owing to an unresolved V gene in the studies checked, with the rest unexplained. The sample includes over 250,000 clones, with 70% to 90% observed a single time. The top ten clonotypes cover around 13% of the sample. The specimen sequenced was peripheral blood. These receptors originate from an older woman with acute or convalescent COVID-19.

The rearrangement links TRBV6-5 to TRBJ1-6; 10 bases match TRBD1. Unmatched junction bases numbered 6, after V lost 0 bases and J lost 10 bases. The CDR3 has 16 amino acids. The germline V gene encodes CDR1 MNHEY and CDR2 SVGAGI. CDR3 sequence: CASSYSGGQGWSPLHF. The CDR3, as DNA: TGTGCCAGCAGTTACTCGGGGGGACAGGGGTGGTCACCCCTCCACTTT.

The V and J genes are TRBV19 and TRBJ1-4; 7 nucleotides match TRBD1. This CDR3 has 17 residues. The germline V gene has CDR1 LNHDA and CDR2 SQIVND (reference sequence). The V and J ends lost 4 bases and 3 bases, in that order; junction bases with no gene match: 11. The CDR3 bases are TGTGCCAGTAGTACTGGGACAGCCTTGGATCCTAATGAAAAACTGTTTTTT. Protein sequence: CASSTGTALDPNEKLFF.

The DNA for the CDR3 is TGTGCCAGTAGAGACCAACAGGGAAATCAGCCCCAGCATTTT. Protein: CASRDQQGNQPQHF. The gene calls are TRBV19 and TRBJ1-5; D possibly corresponds to TRBD1 (6 bases). The germline V and J ends were trimmed by 6 bases and 4 bases, with 13 bases remaining between them. This CDR3 is built from 14 residues. Germline V lookup: CDR1 LNHDA, CDR2 SQIVND (reference sequence).

The chain couples TRBV5-1 to TRBJ2-3; D is possibly TRBD1 (6 bases). The CDR3 is 15 amino acids. Trimming shortened V by 0 bases and J by 1 base, and 9 bases separated the two germline ends. Germline V gene sequence: CDR1 SGHRS, CDR2 YFSETQ. The CDR3 loop reads CASSLEGVGTDTQYF. CDR3 nucleotides: TGCGCCAGCAGCTTGGAGGGGGTCGGCACAGATACGCAGTATTTT.

Concerning this clone: At one end, the junction sequence differs from germline, possibly due to a read error. The rearrangement links TRBV10-3 to TRBJ1-4, with a tentative D call TRBD1 (6 bases). The CDR3 consists of 14 residues. The germline CDR1 and CDR2 sequences are ENHRY and SYGVKD. The CDR3 spells CAISSDRTNEKLFF. CDR3 bases: TGTGCCATCAGTTCGGACAGAACTAATGAAAAATTGTTTTTT.

The chain recombines TRBV7-2 with TRBJ2-1, with TRBD1 matching 7 bases. The germline V gene has CDR1 SGHTA and CDR2 FQGNSA. The CDR3 loop spans 15 amino acids. Trimming took 5 bases from V and 2 from J; bases not matched to a gene: 6. The CDR3 sequence is CASSIQGSPYNEQFF. The DNA of the CDR3 is TGTGCCAGCAGCATACAGGGGTCACCCTACAATGAGCAGTTCTTC.

The rearrangement uses TRBV7-2 and TRBJ2-3; possibly TRBD2 for D (6 bases). This CDR3 has 17 residues. Trimming cost V 1 base and J 2 bases, with 16 bases left between them. The germline V gene encodes CDR1 SGHTA and CDR2 FQGNSA. DNA of the CDR3: TGTGCCAGCAGCTTAGAGGCGGGGCGTCTTTTCACAGATACGCAGTATTTT. This gives the protein CASSLEAGRLFTDTQYF.

V is TRBV18 and J is TRBJ1-5; D gene uncertain. The CDR3 extends over 14 amino acids. CDR1 and CDR2 from the germline V gene are KGHSH and LQKENI. The ends were cut back, 2 bases at V and 3 bases at J, with 8 bases in the middle. The chain's CDR3 is CASSPGLNNQPQHF. CDR3 DNA sequence: TGTGCCAGCTCACCAGGGCTGAACAATCAGCCCCAGCATTTT. The full variable domain, completed using reference TRBV18 and TRBJ1-5, is NAGVMQNPRHLVRRRGQEARLRCSPMKGHSHVYWYRQLPEEGLKFMVYLQKENIIDESGMPKERFSAEFPKEGPSILRIQQVVRGDSAAYFCASSPGLNNQPQHFGDGTRLSIL.

The V call is TRBV2, the J call TRBJ2-3, with TRBD2 identical over 7 bases. From germline, CDR1 is SNHLY and CDR2 FYNNEI. V shed 7 bases and J 4 bases; nucleotides not matched to a gene: 11. CDR3 length equals 15 residues. As DNA, the CDR3 is TGTGCCAGCACCCGGGACTACCAAAGGGCAGATACGCAGTATTTT. Translation gives CASTRDYQRADTQYF.

This chain links TRBV30 with TRBJ2-7; the D is unclear. CDR1 is GTSNPN and CDR2 is SVGIG in the germline V gene (reference sequence). The CDR3 has 13 residues. The germline V and J ends were trimmed by 0 bases and 6 bases, with 12 bases remaining between them. The CDR3 loop reads CAWSVLSPGEQYF. The CDR3 DNA reads TGTGCCTGGAGTGTATTGTCCCCCGGCGAGCAGTACTTC.

This clone occurred once. The rearrangement joins TRBV24-1 to TRBJ1-5; 10 nucleotides line up with TRBD1. V gave up 3 bases and J gave up 6 bases; unmatched junction bases: 7. Germline assignment: CDR1 KGHDR and CDR2 SFDVKD. The CDR3 covers 16 residues. CDR3 in DNA: TGTGCCACCAGTGATCGGGACAGGGGACTTAGTCAGCCCCAGCATTTT. This encodes CATSDRDRGLSQPQHF.

This chain connects TRBV7-9 to TRBJ1-1; D possibly corresponds to TRBD1 (6 bases). Germline CDR1 and CDR2: SEHNR and FQNEAQ (reference sequence). The CDR3 is 14 residues long. The V end lost 4 bases, the J end lost 11 bases, and 20 bases lay between the germline ends. This chain's CDR3 is CASSSEQGGRWAFF. The CDR3 DNA sequence: TGTGCCAGCAGCTCGGAACAGGGCGGGCGCTGGGCTTTCTTT. Drawing the rest from reference TRBV7-9 and TRBJ1-1, the complete variable domain is DTGVSQNPRHKITKRGQNVTFRCDPISEHNRLYWYRQTLGQGPEFLTYFQNEAQLEKSRLLSDRFSAERPKGSFSTLEIQRTEQGDSAMYLCASSSEQGGRWAFFGQGTRLTVV.

This clone turned up a few times. V is TRBV7-2 and J is TRBJ2-2; D not resolved. Germline CDR1 SGHTA, CDR2 FQGNSA. This CDR3 comprises 13 residues. V shed 6 bases and J shed 4 bases, with 9 bases lying between them. CDR3 in DNA: TGTGCCAGCAGTCCCGTGAGCACCGGGGAGCTGTTTTTT. Its protein is CASSPVSTGELFF.

The chain employs TRBV5-4 and TRBJ2-7; TRBD2 agrees at 10 bases. This CDR3 is 13 amino acids long. Per germline, CDR1 SGHNT and CDR2 YYREEE (reference sequence). Trimming removed 6 bases from V and 2 bases from J; junction bases left unmatched: 2. The CDR3 DNA reads as TGTGCCAGCACCCTAGCGGGGGCCTACGAGCAGTACTTC. Its protein is CASTLAGAYEQYF. The full variable domain, rest sourced from reference TRBV5-4 and TRBJ2-7, is ETGVTQSPTHLIKTRGQQVTLRCSSQSGHNTVSWYQQALGQGPQFIFQYYREEENGRGNFPPRFSGLQFPNYSSELNVNALELDDSALYLCASTLAGAYEQYFGPGTRLTVT.

The gene calls are TRBV11-3 and TRBJ2-1, with D possibly being TRBD2 (5 bases). V lost 3 bases, J lost 5 bases, and 17 bases lay in between. The CDR3 contains 16 residues. The V gene's germline CDR1 is SGHNT and CDR2 YENEEA. CDR3 protein: CASSLDSGPTNNEQFF. CDR3 DNA: TGTGCCAGCAGCTTGGACTCGGGCCCTACTAACAATGAGCAGTTCTTC.

The J gene is TRBJ1-1, the V gene TRBV29-1, with no clear D. The ends were cut back, 3 bases at V and 1 base at J, with 12 bases in the middle. The CDR3 is made up of 14 amino acids. Germline values: CDR1 SQVTM, CDR2 ANQGSEA. CDR3 sequence: CSVDSGGWNTEAFF. The DNA of the CDR3 is TGCAGCGTTGACAGCGGCGGGTGGAACACTGAAGCTTTCTTT.

The chain recombines TRBV7-2 with TRBJ2-7; 9 nucleotides align to TRBD1. J gave up 0 bases and V 4 bases, and 10 bases lay outside the gene matches. Germline lookup yields CDR1 SGHTA and CDR2 FQGNSA. This CDR3 is 17 amino acids long. CDR3 protein: CASSSGTGRVISYEQYF. The CDR3 coding sequence is TGTGCCAGCAGCTCGGGGACAGGGCGTGTTATCTCCTACGAGCAGTACTTC.

This chain connects TRBV7-9 to TRBJ1-5; possibly TRBD1 for D (5 bases). The germline gives CDR1 SEHNR, CDR2 FQNEAQ (reference sequence). This CDR3 spans 15 amino acids. Trimming took 4 bases from V and 2 from J, leaving 12 bases between them. The CDR3 coding sequence is TGTGCCAGCAGCTCAGGCGGGGCTGGCAATCAGCCCCAGCATTTT. It is translated as CASSSGGAGNQPQHF. Variable domain in full (rest from reference TRBV7-9 and TRBJ1-5): DTGVSQNPRHKITKRGQNVTFRCDPISEHNRLYWYRQTLGQGPEFLTYFQNEAQLEKSRLLSDRFSAERPKGSFSTLEIQRTEQGDSAMYLCASSSGGAGNQPQHFGDGTRLSIL.

The chain combines TRBV2 with TRBJ2-1; 11 bases align to TRBD2. Germline CDR1 SNHLY, CDR2 FYNNEI. V lost 7 bases to trimming and J lost 6 bases; unmatched junction nucleotides: 2. The CDR3 runs 13 residues. DNA of the CDR3: TGTGCCAGCAACCTAGCGGGGGGCAATGAGCAGTTCTTC. It yields the protein CASNLAGGNEQFF.

The chain joins TRBV5-1 to TRBJ1-3; D call uncertain. This CDR3 is 16 amino acids long. The germline V gene has CDR1 SGHRS and CDR2 YFSETQ. Trimming stripped 1 base from V and 0 bases from J, with 11 bases between. The CDR3 spells CASSLHLGFSGNTIYF. DNA of the CDR3: TGCGCCAGCAGCTTGCATCTGGGCTTCTCTGGAAACACCATATATTTT.